This record covers a single T cell receptor beta chain. These data originate in a study of T cell responses to AZD1222 COVID-19 vaccine. Germline lookup yields CDR1 SGHDT and CDR2 YYEEEE. The J segment lost 2 bases and the V segment lost 5 bases, leaving 10 bases of the junction unmatched. The CDR3 sequence is 15 residues long. TCRdb keeps only in-frame clones here, not all; method: immunoSEQ multiplex PCR. The data show 90,000 to 150,000 clones, about 85% seen once. The rearrangement joins TRBV5-6 to TRBJ2-7; TRBD2 agrees at 7 bases. This clonotype was sampled from an adult in good health. This sample comprised peripheral blood, obtained on day 0 of AZD1222 vaccination. CDR3 protein: CASSPSGGIPYEQYF. For the CDR3, the DNA is TGTGCCAGCAGTCCTTCGGGAGGAATCCCCTACGAGCAGTACTTC.